The 3 T cell receptor beta chains in this list originate from one sample, sequenced in a study of beta chain features in type 1 diabetes. The study reverse transcribed the entire isolated RNA, so it sequenced expressed TCRB transcripts. Sequencing used immunoSEQ multiplex PCR; TCRdb keeps in-frame clones, though not all of them. The sample has hundreds of thousands of clones; roughly a sixth are singletons. The sample taken for sequencing was naive CD4+ T cells from blood. These receptors originate from a man younger than 35 in good health.

This clone has only a few counts. The chain uses TRBV7-2 and TRBJ2-1; D uncertain. V was pared by 2 bases and J by 5 bases, with 13 bases between. The V gene's germline CDR1 is SGHTA and CDR2 FQGNSA. There are 15 residues in the CDR3. This CDR3 is CASSLLGWGNNEQFF. DNA for the CDR3: TGTGCCAGCAGCTTACTAGGTTGGGGAAACAATGAGCAGTTCTTC.

Only a few counts were recorded for this clone. The J gene is TRBJ2-1, the V gene TRBV28; D is unclear. V shed 3 bases and J shed 7 bases, with 13 bases lying between them. Per germline, CDR1 MDHEN and CDR2 SYDVKM. The CDR3 has 14 residues. The DNA for the CDR3 is TGTGCCAGCAGTTTTCGGCTAAGGCAGAATGAGCAGTTCTTC. This sequence encodes CASSFRLRQNEQFF.

Worth noting for this clone: The sample contains more than one DNA sequence encoding this CDR3. The V and J genes are TRBV7-2 and TRBJ1-5, with D hard to call. This CDR3 is 13 amino acids long. The V gene's germline CDR1 is SGHTA and CDR2 FQGNSA. Trimming shortened V by 4 bases and J by 2 bases, and 6 bases separated the two germline ends. The CDR3 loop reads CASSSQGNQPQHF. The DNA of the CDR3 is TGTGCCAGCAGCTCCCAAGGCAATCAGCCCCAGCATTTT.